The present T cell receptor beta chain was sequenced within a study of CD8 T cells in Susac syndrome. Trimming cost V 6 bases and J 5 bases, with 14 bases left between them. This CDR3 is 14 amino acids long. Looked up from germline, CDR1 is MNHEY and CDR2 is SVGAGI. RNA in amounts of 0.5 to 1 ug was reverse transcribed with random hexamers. The authors amplified TCR beta CDR3 across 54 Vbeta and 13 Jbeta using immunoSEQ multiplex PCR. Via MiXCR, TCRdb re-called the immunoSEQ multiplex PCR reads, giving one row per CDR3 protein. The sample includes about 73,000 distinct CDR3 sequences, roughly 95% of them seen just once.

This rearrangement joins TRBV6-5 to TRBJ2-1, with D unclear. The receptor comes from a human donor with multiple sclerosis. The sample consisted of CD8+ T cells from PBMCs. The CDR3 DNA reads as TGTGCCAGCAGCAGCTCGCGGCCGGACAATGAGCAGTTCTTC. Its translation is CASSSSRPDNEQFF.